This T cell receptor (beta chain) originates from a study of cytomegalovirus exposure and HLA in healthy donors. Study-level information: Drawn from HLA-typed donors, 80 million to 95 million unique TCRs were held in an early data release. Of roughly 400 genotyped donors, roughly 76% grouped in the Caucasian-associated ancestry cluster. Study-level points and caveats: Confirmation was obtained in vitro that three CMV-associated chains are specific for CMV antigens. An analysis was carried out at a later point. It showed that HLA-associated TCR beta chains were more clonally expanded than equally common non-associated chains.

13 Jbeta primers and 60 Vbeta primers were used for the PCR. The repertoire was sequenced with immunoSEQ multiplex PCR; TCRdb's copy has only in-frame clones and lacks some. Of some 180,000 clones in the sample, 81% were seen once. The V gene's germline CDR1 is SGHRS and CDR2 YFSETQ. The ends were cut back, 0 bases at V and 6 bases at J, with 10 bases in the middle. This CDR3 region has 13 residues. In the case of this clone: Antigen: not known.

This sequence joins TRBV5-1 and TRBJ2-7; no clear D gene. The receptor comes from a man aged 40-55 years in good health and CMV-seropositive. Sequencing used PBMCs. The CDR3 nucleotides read TGCGCCAGCAGCTTGGAGCCGGAGCTCGAGCAGTACTTC. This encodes CASSLEPELEQYF. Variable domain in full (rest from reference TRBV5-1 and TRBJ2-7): KAGVTQTPRYLIKTRGQQVTLSCSPISGHRSVSWYQQTPGQGLQFLFEYFSETQRNKGNFPGRFSGRQFSNSRSEMNVSTLELGDSALYLCASSLEPELEQYFGPGTRLTVT.